Following are 17 T cell receptor beta chains from one sample sequenced in a study of T cell responses to AZD1222 COVID-19 vaccine. TCRdb's table, derived via immunoSEQ multiplex PCR, lists solely in-frame clones and lacks some. This table holds some 91,000 clones, around nine tenths found once. Sequencing used peripheral blood, obtained on day 0 of AZD1222 vaccination. These TCRs come from an adult in good health.

The chain uses TRBV7-2 and TRBJ2-2; TRBD2 aligns across 7 bases. CDR1 and CDR2 from the germline V gene are SGHTA and FQGNSA. The CDR3 is 15 residues long. V lost 1 base to trimming and J lost 4 bases; unmatched junction nucleotides: 3. In DNA, the CDR3 is TGTGCCAGCAGCTTAGAGGGAGGGACCACCGGGGAGCTGTTTTTT. Translated, it gives CASSLEGGTTGELFF.

The chain is built from TRBV27 and TRBJ2-1, with D perhaps TRBD1 (6 bases). Germline values: CDR1 MNHEY, CDR2 SMNVEV (reference sequence). The V end lost 6 bases, the J end lost 8 bases, and 14 bases lay between the germline ends. CDR3 length: 13 amino acids. The CDR3 DNA follows: TGTGCCAGCAGGGGACAACCGGGGTATGAGCAGTTCTTC. Amino acids: CASRGQPGYEQFF.

This clone showed up just once. As DNA, the CDR3 is TGTGCCAGCAGACTGGACAGAAACACTGAAGCTTTCTTT. Its protein is CASRLDRNTEAFF. V is TRBV6-5 and J is TRBJ1-1; D might be TRBD1 (6 bases). V gave up 6 bases and J gave up 2 bases, with 10 bases separating them. Germline V gene sequence: CDR1 MNHEY, CDR2 SVGAGI. This CDR3 is 13 amino acids long.

The table lists this clone with a count of one. The rearrangement links TRBV15 to TRBJ2-7, with 7 bases that match TRBD2. In germline, CDR1 is LNHNV, CDR2 YYDKDF (reference sequence). Germline trimming cut 1 base from V and 0 bases from J; bases unmatched to any gene: 3. The CDR3 runs to 15 residues. The chain's CDR3 is CATSRGGGTSYEQYF. DNA for the CDR3: TGTGCCACCAGCAGAGGGGGGGGGACCTCCTACGAGCAGTACTTC.

The gene calls are TRBV19 and TRBJ2-7; 8 nucleotides align to TRBD1. The germline gives CDR1 LNHDA, CDR2 SQIVND (reference sequence). The CDR3 totals 15 residues. V lost 3 bases to trimming and J lost 3 bases; unmatched junction nucleotides: 7. The CDR3 loop reads CASSIRGQANYEQYF. DNA of the CDR3: TGTGCCAGTAGTATCCGGGGACAGGCGAACTACGAGCAGTACTTC.

V and J are TRBV28 and TRBJ2-7, with 14 bases fitting TRBD2. Germline V lookup: CDR1 MDHEN, CDR2 SYDVKM. V lost 5 bases, J lost 2 bases, and 5 bases stayed unmatched. This CDR3 has 16 amino acids. DNA of the CDR3: TGTGCCAGCAGTCCCATGGGACTAGCGGGAGCCTACGAGCAGTACTTC. Translated: CASSPMGLAGAYEQYF.

This chain connects TRBV6-1 to TRBJ2-1; 9 bases are a match to TRBD2. V shed 4 bases and J 7 bases; nucleotides not matched to a gene: 11. The CDR3 contains 16 residues. Germline V lookup: CDR1 MNHNS, CDR2 SASEGT. CDR3 loop: CASSALLGTSWNEQFF. The CDR3 nucleotides read TGTGCCAGCAGTGCCCTGTTGGGGACTAGCTGGAATGAGCAGTTCTTC.

V gene TRBV5-4 combines with J gene TRBJ1-3, with 9 bases aligning to TRBD1. This CDR3 region has 14 residues. CDR1 is SGHNT, CDR2 YYREEE, per germline (reference sequence). Losses at the gene ends were 4 bases for V and 9 bases for J; bases not matched to a gene: 8. In DNA, the CDR3 is TGTGCCAGCAGCCTCTCGGACAGGGGAGGCACCATATATTTT. Translating it yields CASSLSDRGGTIYF. Full variable domain (outside the CDR3, taken from reference TRBV5-4 and TRBJ1-3): ETGVTQSPTHLIKTRGQQVTLRCSSQSGHNTVSWYQQALGQGPQFIFQYYREEENGRGNFPPRFSGLQFPNYSSELNVNALELDDSALYLCASSLSDRGGTIYFGEGSWLTVV.

The V gene is TRBV6-5, the J gene TRBJ1-4; 10 nucleotides match TRBD1. CDR3 size: 14 residues. V shed 8 bases and J 10 bases; nucleotides not matched to a gene: 10. From germline, CDR1 is MNHEY and CDR2 SVGAGI. CDR3 in DNA: TGTGCCAGCCATTCCGGGACAGGGGAGAGAAAACTGTTTTTT. Its protein product is CASHSGTGERKLFF.

The rearrangement uses TRBV18 and TRBJ1-4, with D perhaps matching TRBD1 (5 bases). Germline CDR1 is KGHSH and CDR2 is LQKENI. The CDR3 consists of 13 residues. With 1 base removed from V and 7 bases from J, the gap between germline ends came to 7 bases. The CDR3 region is CASSPRRAEKLFF. The CDR3 nucleotides read TGTGCCAGCTCACCACGCAGGGCTGAAAAACTGTTTTTT.

The chain couples TRBV7-8 to TRBJ1-4, with D perhaps TRBD1 (5 bases). Germline V lookup: CDR1 SGHVS, CDR2 FQNEAQ. Trimming took 3 bases from V and 8 from J, leaving 22 bases between them. The CDR3 totals 17 residues. CDR3 in amino acids: CASSFALGGRWGEKLFF. CDR3 DNA sequence: TGTGCCAGCAGCTTCGCCCTGGGAGGGCGGTGGGGGGAAAAACTGTTTTTT.

The V call is TRBV6-5, the J call TRBJ2-1; D may be TRBD2 (5 bases). Trimming shortened V by 9 bases and J by 6 bases, and 12 bases separated the two germline ends. The CDR3 loop spans 12 amino acids. Germline V gene data show CDR1 as MNHEY and CDR2 as SVGAGI. In DNA form, the CDR3 reads TGTGCCAGTTCCGGTGGAGGCAATGAGCAGTTCTTC. This sequence encodes CASSGGGNEQFF.

This sequence joins TRBV19 and TRBJ1-5, with D unresolved. The V and J ends lost 3 bases and 1 base respectively, with 13 bases between them. Per the germline V gene, CDR1 is LNHDA and CDR2 is SQIVND (reference sequence). The CDR3 runs to 16 residues. The CDR3: CASSIRRVGSNQPQHF. In DNA, the CDR3 is TGTGCCAGTAGTATTCGTCGGGTGGGAAGCAATCAGCCCCAGCATTTT.

The chain has TRBV7-3 and TRBJ1-6, with no clear D. The CDR3 loop spans 14 amino acids. Germline V gives CDR1 SGHTA, CDR2 FQGTGA. V lost 1 base to trimming and J lost 7 bases, with 8 bases between them. The CDR3 DNA reads as TGTGCCAGCAGCTTAATTCCTAGAAATTCACCCCTCCACTTT. Translated: CASSLIPRNSPLHF.

This chain links TRBV6-2 or TRBV6-3 with TRBJ2-1; D perhaps matches TRBD2 (7 bases). CDR1 and CDR2 from the germline V gene are MNHEY and SVGEGT. The CDR3 is 19 amino acids. V was cut by 5 bases and J by 4 bases, with 27 bases left in between. The CDR3 sequence: CASSLRSRGAQLGYNEQFF. As DNA, the CDR3 is TGTGCCAGCAGTCTTCGCTCTCGGGGGGCCCAACTAGGATACAATGAGCAGTTCTTC.

The chain is built from TRBV5-6 and TRBJ1-4; D might be TRBD1 (5 bases). V gave up 4 bases and J gave up 8 bases, with 21 bases separating them. This CDR3 spans 16 amino acids. The germline V gene encodes CDR1 SGHDT and CDR2 YYEEEE. As DNA, the CDR3 is TGTGCCAGCAGCCCTCTCCACAGGAGCTCTCCCGAAAAACTGTTTTTT. This encodes CASSPLHRSSPEKLFF.

The rearrangement joins TRBV7-9 to TRBJ1-1; weak D call: TRBD1 (5 bases). The CDR3 consists of 15 residues. Trimming removed 3 bases from V and 4 bases from J, with 15 bases in between. Germline CDR1 SEHNR, CDR2 FQNEAQ (reference sequence). Here the CDR3 DNA reads TGTGCCAGCAGCTTTGGGGGAACCGGCGGCACTGAAGCTTTCTTT. This gives the protein CASSFGGTGGTEAFF. The variable domain in full, completed from reference TRBV7-9 and TRBJ1-1, reads DTGVSQNPRHKITKRGQNVTFRCDPISEHNRLYWYRQTLGQGPEFLTYFQNEAQLEKSRLLSDRFSAERPKGSFSTLEIQRTEQGDSAMYLCASSFGGTGGTEAFFGQGTRLTVV.